In its sample, the clone carrying this T cell receptor (beta chain) was seen a few times. The antigen remains undetermined. Extraction of RNA preceded its reverse transcription into cDNA, which served as the sequencing template. Libraries were prepared by immunoSEQ multiplex PCR; TCRdb keeps only in-frame clonotypes and omits some of them. The sample has about 150,000 clones, about 53% seen once. V was pared by 8 bases and J by 3 bases, with 16 bases between. Germline V lookup: CDR1 MNHNS, CDR2 SASEGT. This CDR3 comprises 14 residues. This sample is drawn from a study of CD8+ T cells in alopecia areata. Study-wide context: Those patients who were treated received oral tofacitinib, which was given at 5 to 10 mg twice daily for moderate-to-severe alopecia areata.

A FACSAria was used to sort CD4+ and CD8+ T cells. These cells came from PBMCs. Whole-study findings and limits: Mice showed TCR sharing more clearly than patients did, possibly owing to HLA.

This TCR derives from a human donor with alopecia areata. The input for sequencing was CD8+ T cells sorted from blood, taken at week 0. The gene calls are TRBV6-1 and TRBJ1-1, with D maybe TRBD1 (6 bases). CDR3 in amino acids: CASLEQGRDTEAFF. The CDR3 DNA is TGTGCCAGCTTAGAACAGGGTAGGGACACTGAAGCTTTCTTT.